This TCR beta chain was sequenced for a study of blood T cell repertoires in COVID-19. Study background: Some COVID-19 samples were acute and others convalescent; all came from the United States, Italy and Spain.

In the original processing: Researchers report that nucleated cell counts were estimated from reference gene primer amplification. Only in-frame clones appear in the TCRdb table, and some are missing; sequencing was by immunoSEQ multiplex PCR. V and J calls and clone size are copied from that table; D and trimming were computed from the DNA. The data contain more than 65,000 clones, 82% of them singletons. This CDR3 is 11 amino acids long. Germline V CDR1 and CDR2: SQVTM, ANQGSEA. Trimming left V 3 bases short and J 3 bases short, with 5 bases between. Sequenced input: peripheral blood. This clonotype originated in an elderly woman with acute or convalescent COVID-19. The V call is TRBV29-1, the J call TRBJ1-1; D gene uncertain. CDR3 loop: CSVDRDTEAFF. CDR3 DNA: TGCAGCGTTGATCGGGACACTGAAGCTTTCTTT.